This T cell receptor beta chain was captured in a study of T-cell reconstitution after alpha-beta-depleted transplantation in children. This clonotype was seen a handful of times. Using unique molecular identifiers, the investigators prepared the TCRbeta library. TCRdb reprocessed the PCR reads with MiXCR, giving one entry per CDR3 protein. The sample has 250,000 to 300,000 distinct CDR3 sequences; over 8% are singletons. This CDR3 spans 14 amino acids. Germline V gene data show CDR1 as MNHNS and CDR2 as SASEGT. V shed 4 bases and J shed 4 bases, with 14 bases lying between them. The source material was PBMCs from the stem cell graft donor, sampled from the stem cell graft. The origin of this receptor is a human donor who donated a stem cell graft to a child with SCID. The chain links TRBV6-1 to TRBJ2-7; D is unclear. DNA of the CDR3: TGTGCCAGCAGTGCGTCCTTGGTCAGTTACGAGCAGTACTTC. This encodes CASSASLVSYEQYF.